These 25 T cell receptor beta chains were sequenced from one sample in a study of blood T cell repertoires in COVID-19. Profiled with immunoSEQ multiplex PCR; TCRdb holds only in-frame clones, not every one. The repertoire holds about 140,000 clones, with about 80% as singletons. Input material: peripheral blood. Receptors originate from a human donor in a cohort sampled during active COVID-19.

This chain connects TRBV7-2 to TRBJ2-2, with 9 bases matching TRBD2. Germline-derived CDR1 and CDR2 are SGHTA and FQGNSA. The V and J ends lost 8 bases and 1 base, in that order; junction bases with no gene match: 8. The CDR3 is 16 residues long. The chain's CDR3 is CASAGPAGGNTGELFF. The DNA for the CDR3 is TGTGCCAGCGCGGGGCCAGCGGGGGGGAACACCGGGGAGCTGTTTTTT.

This clone was detected many times. This sample includes further DNA sequences coding for the same CDR3. The chain has TRBV5-1 and TRBJ1-4; 8 positions agree with TRBD1. The CDR3 has 14 amino acids. Losses at the gene ends were 1 base for V and 4 bases for J; bases not matched to a gene: 0. Germline CDR1 SGHRS, CDR2 YFSETQ. CDR3 bases: TGCGCCAGCAGCTTGACAGGGGGTAATGAAAAACTGTTTTTT. Translating gives CASSLTGGNEKLFF.

The rearrangement uses TRBV19 and TRBJ1-5; D might be TRBD1 (5 bases). Trimming left V 8 bases short and J 6 bases short, with 17 bases between. Germline V gene sequence: CDR1 LNHDA, CDR2 SQIVND (reference sequence). This CDR3 contains 14 residues. The CDR3 DNA sequence: TGTGCCAGTGGGTTTCGGACATCAGGTCAGCCCCAGCATTTT. This gives the protein CASGFRTSGQPQHF. Drawing the rest from reference TRBV19 and TRBJ1-5, the complete variable domain is DGGITQSPKYLFRKEGQNVTLSCEQNLNHDAMYWYRQDPGQGLRLIYYSQIVNDFQKGDIAEGYSVSREKKESFPLTVTSAQKNPTAFYLCASGFRTSGQPQHFGDGTRLSIL.

The V gene is TRBV11-3, the J gene TRBJ2-3; 8 bases are a match to TRBD2. Trimming took 4 bases from V and 4 from J; bases not matched to a gene: 4. Germline CDR1 reads SGHNT; CDR2 reads YENEEA. The CDR3 extends over 14 amino acids. The CDR3 nucleotides read TGTGCCAGCAGCTACACTAGCGGTGCAGATACGCAGTATTTT. This codes for CASSYTSGADTQYF.

The chain has TRBV3-1 (or the pseudogene TRBV3-2) and TRBJ1-5; 7 nucleotides match TRBD1. Trimming took 4 bases from V and 6 from J; bases not matched to a gene: 9. CDR1 is LGHDT, CDR2 YNNKEL, per germline (reference sequence). There are 15 residues in the CDR3. This CDR3 is CASSRGTVAVQPQHF. CDR3 nucleotides: TGTGCCAGCAGCCGCGGGACAGTAGCTGTTCAGCCCCAGCATTTT.

This clone came up once. The rearrangement joins TRBV19 to TRBJ1-5, with D maybe TRBD1 (5 bases). Trimming took 2 bases from V and 5 from J, leaving 10 bases between them. CDR1 is LNHDA, CDR2 SQIVND, per germline (reference sequence). This CDR3 comprises 14 residues. CDR3 bases: TGTGCCAGTAGTATATTGGGGGGGGATCAGCCCCAGCATTTT. Translating gives CASSILGGDQPQHF.

The chain is built from TRBV28 and TRBJ1-1, with D perhaps TRBD1 (5 bases). Per the germline V gene, CDR1 is MDHEN and CDR2 is SYDVKM. Deletions cut 10 bases from V and 0 bases from J, with 12 bases between. CDR3 length: 13 amino acids. CDR3 in amino acids: CATTDNLNTEAFF. DNA for the CDR3: TGTGCCACCACGGACAATTTGAACACTGAAGCTTTCTTT.

The rearrangement links TRBV6-5 to TRBJ1-2; D is ambiguous. Germline assignment: CDR1 MNHEY and CDR2 SVGAGI. V lost 6 bases to trimming and J lost 5 bases, with 16 bases between them. The CDR3 runs 14 residues. This CDR3 reads CASRQTYLLYGYTF. The CDR3 nucleotides are TGTGCCAGCAGACAGACCTATCTTTTGTATGGCTACACCTTC.

The chain has TRBV27 and TRBJ2-7; D possibly corresponds to TRBD1 (5 bases). The V and J ends lost 1 base and 6 bases respectively, with 19 bases between them. The germline V gene encodes CDR1 MNHEY and CDR2 SMNVEV (reference sequence). The CDR3 is 16 amino acids. In DNA, the CDR3 is TGTGCCAGCAGTTTATTCCTGGGCAGGGCGGTGGGCGAGCAGTACTTC. Translation gives CASSLFLGRAVGEQYF.

The chain recombines TRBV10-2 with TRBJ1-2; D ambiguous. The CDR3 totals 12 residues. The germline V gene has CDR1 WSHSY and CDR2 SAAADI. Deletions cut 2 bases from V and 8 bases from J, with 9 bases between. The CDR3, as DNA: TGCGCCAGCAGTGAGGGGCAGTTAGGCTACACCTTC. Translation gives CASSEGQLGYTF.

The chain has TRBV11-2 and TRBJ1-2; the D gene is possibly TRBD1 (5 bases). CDR1 and CDR2 from the germline V gene are SGHAT and FQNNGV. CDR3 length equals 15 residues. V lost 2 bases, J lost 2 bases, and 12 bases lay in between. CDR3 residues: CASSLNGAFNYGYTF. DNA of the CDR3: TGTGCCAGCAGCTTAAATGGGGCATTCAACTATGGCTACACCTTC.

J is TRBJ2-3 and V is TRBV5-1, with 13 bases matching TRBD2. V lost 4 bases to trimming and J lost 4 bases; unmatched junction nucleotides: 6. CDR3 length equals 16 residues. From germline, CDR1 is SGHRS and CDR2 YFSETQ. The CDR3 coding sequence is TGCGCCAGCAGCGCCGGGACTAGCGGGGCATCAGATACGCAGTATTTT. Its protein product is CASSAGTSGASDTQYF. Combining the CDR3 with reference TRBV5-1 and TRBJ2-3 gives the whole variable domain KAGVTQTPRYLIKTRGQQVTLSCSPISGHRSVSWYQQTPGQGLQFLFEYFSETQRNKGNFPGRFSGRQFSNSRSEMNVSTLELGDSALYLCASSAGTSGASDTQYFGPGTRLTVL.

The chain is built from TRBV20-1 and TRBJ2-3; a possible D gene is TRBD2 (7 bases). V was trimmed by 3 bases and J by 3 bases, leaving 13 bases between them. The germline V gene has CDR1 DFQATT and CDR2 SNEGSKA (reference sequence). The CDR3 extends over 14 amino acids. This CDR3 reads CSASRGGRTDTQYF. Here the CDR3 DNA reads TGCAGTGCTAGTAGGGGGGGCCGAACAGATACGCAGTATTTT.

This clone was recorded once. The genes are TRBV28 and TRBJ1-6; D is possibly TRBD1 (5 bases). This CDR3 has 13 residues. The V gene lost 7 bases and the J gene lost 8 bases, with 12 bases spanning the gap. The germline V gene encodes CDR1 MDHEN and CDR2 SYDVKM. The CDR3 reads CASMGQGYSPLHF. Written as DNA, the CDR3 is TGTGCCAGCATGGGGCAGGGATATTCACCCCTCCACTTT.

The genes are TRBV3-1 (or the pseudogene TRBV3-2) and TRBJ2-5; D is unclear. This CDR3 spans 15 amino acids. V lost 3 bases to trimming and J lost 1 base, with 12 bases between them. From germline, CDR1 is LGHDT and CDR2 YNNKEL (reference sequence). In nucleotides, the CDR3 is TGTGCCAGCAGCCATCAGTCCATCCTCCAAGAGACCCAGTACTTC. As protein: CASSHQSILQETQYF.

The rearrangement links TRBV10-1 to TRBJ2-3; D is uncertain. Germline V gene sequence: CDR1 WNHNN, CDR2 SYGVQD (reference sequence). V was shortened by 3 bases and J by 4 bases, with 8 bases between the two germline ends. CDR3 length: 13 residues. The CDR3 nucleotides are TGCGCCAGCAGTGACATGAGGCCAGATACGCAGTATTTT. Protein product: CASSDMRPDTQYF.

This clone was seen just once. V gene TRBV3-1 (or the pseudogene TRBV3-2) combines with J gene TRBJ2-1, with 7 bases identical to TRBD1. CDR1 is LGHDT, CDR2 YNNKEL, per germline (reference sequence). This CDR3 has 13 amino acids. V lost 9 bases, J lost 4 bases, and 6 bases stayed unmatched. CDR3 bases: TGTGCCAGTTCGGGACAGCAGTACAATGAGCAGTTCTTC. This translates into CASSGQQYNEQFF.

V usage is TRBV10-3 and J usage is TRBJ2-6; D might be TRBD2 (6 bases). Germline V gene sequence: CDR1 ENHRY, CDR2 SYGVKD. CDR3 size: 17 residues. V lost 3 bases to trimming and J lost 0 bases, with 12 bases between them. CDR3 loop: CAISDGGQRSGANVLTF. The CDR3 region has the DNA TGTGCCATCAGTGACGGAGGGCAGCGCTCTGGGGCCAACGTCCTGACTTTC.

This chain connects TRBV28 to TRBJ2-2; 7 bases map to TRBD2. Germline V lookup: CDR1 MDHEN, CDR2 SYDVKM. V was clipped by 5 bases and J by 7 bases; unmatched bases: 7. The CDR3 extends over 14 amino acids. The CDR3 nucleotides read TGTGCCAGCAGTCTCGGGGGAGGGATCGGGGAGCTGTTTTTT. This codes for CASSLGGGIGELFF.

The chain employs TRBV29-1 and TRBJ2-5; a weak D match, TRBD2 (6 bases). V shed 6 bases and J shed 8 bases, with 19 bases lying between them. CDR3 length equals 13 residues. CDR1 SQVTM and CDR2 ANQGSEA come from the germline V gene. The CDR3 nucleotides are TGCAGCGTCGTGGGGTGGGGGGACGTCACCCAGTACTTC. Translating gives CSVVGWGDVTQYF.

This clone was picked up one time. This chain uses TRBV2 with TRBJ1-2; TRBD1 aligns across 9 bases. CDR1 and CDR2 (germline): SNHLY, FYNNEI. The CDR3 is 14 amino acids. V lost 6 bases to trimming and J lost 4 bases; unmatched junction nucleotides: 6. CDR3 bases: TGTGCCAGCAGCCAAGACAGGGGGTCCTATGGCTACACCTTC. Encoded protein: CASSQDRGSYGYTF.

The gene calls are TRBV19 and TRBJ2-7, with D perhaps matching TRBD1 (6 bases). The V and J ends lost 1 base and 3 bases respectively, with 19 bases between them. The V gene's germline CDR1 is LNHDA and CDR2 SQIVND (reference sequence). The CDR3 spans 17 residues. The CDR3: CASSIVHGQNDYYEQYF. The DNA of the CDR3 is TGTGCCAGTAGTATAGTCCACGGACAGAACGATTACTACGAGCAGTACTTC.

The chain combines TRBV19 with TRBJ2-2; TRBD2 might be the D (5 bases). This CDR3 spans 14 amino acids. From germline, CDR1 is LNHDA and CDR2 SQIVND (reference sequence). The V end was cut by 6 bases, the J end by 2 bases, with 10 bases between. This chain's CDR3 is CASRRTANTGELFF. The CDR3 DNA is TGTGCCAGTAGGAGGACTGCCAACACCGGGGAGCTGTTTTTT.

In the case of this clone: One end of the junction does not line up with germline, which may come from a read error. The V call is TRBV7-7, the J call TRBJ2-5, with 10 bases that match TRBD2. Germline lookup yields CDR1 SSHAT and CDR2 FNYEAQ (reference sequence). CDR3 size: 16 residues. As DNA, the CDR3 is TGTGCTAGCAGCTTAGGTAGCGGGGGGCCTCAAGAGACCCAGTACTTC. Translation gives CASSLGSGGPQETQYF.

The chain has TRBV6-5 and TRBJ1-6; TRBD1 is a possible D gene (5 bases). Germline CDR1 reads MNHEY; CDR2 reads SVGAGI. CDR3 length equals 12 residues. The V end was cut by 6 bases, the J end by 7 bases, with 7 bases between. The CDR3 nucleotides read TGTGCCAGCAGCGGGGGGAATTCACCCCTCCACTTT. Amino acids: CASSGGNSPLHF.